This T cell receptor (beta chain) was recovered during a study of cytomegalovirus exposure and HLA in healthy donors (dated by TCRdb to 2016 to 2017). Study-wide context: According to a later analysis, one platform produced both the 100 to 150 validation repertoires and the 670 or so repertoires of the first cohort. The aim of the study was to test whether cataloging public T cell receptors could identify signatures of past pathogen exposure. Besides the first cohort of about 730 subjects, a separate validation cohort made up of 120 different subjects was used. To predict cytomegalovirus infection status, the study brought together high-throughput TCR immunosequencing, statistical association of individual TCRs with disease status, and machine learning. Overall study outcomes, separate from this receptor: The validation cohort had no HLA typing available for a later analysis, so co-occurrence within that cohort was assessed over all 120 or so repertoires. In both the original and validation cohorts, the classifier was reported to diagnose cytomegalovirus status with high specificity and sensitivity. The authors suggested that the approach could potentially be extended to other disease states and immunological phenotypes. Subsequent analysis determined that TCRs grouped into clusters in the first cohort also showed a tendency toward co-occurrence across the 120 validation repertoires, and 85% to 95% of cluster scores exceeded 0. Most TCR sequences were seen in very few donors, while some public TCRs were found in many individuals. The study listed over 150 TCR beta chains as associated with cytomegalovirus. In vitro tests confirmed that a few of the cytomegalovirus-associated TCR beta chains recognize cytomegalovirus antigens.

About this clone: What antigen it recognizes has not been identified. No much larger clone is present one base from it, and per-base qualities are unavailable.

At the junction V is shortened by 6 bases and J by 5 bases, with 7 bases in between. Its CDR3 holds 11 amino acids, cysteine through phenylalanine. Solely the CDR3 DNA is kept, with 33 bases framed from the first base. CDR1 and CDR2, looked up from the germline V gene, are SNHLY and FYNNEI. Donors formed part of the validation cohort, which comprised 120 subjects and was distinct from the first cohort of roughly 600 subjects. The receptor library was made with the immunoSEQ multiplex PCR assay. On the authors' methods: To diagnose cytomegalovirus status from the catalog of TCR beta chain sequences, a statistical classification framework was built. The table comes from immuneACCESS by way of TCRdb, which keeps in-frame sequences with V and J called. Part of the clones is missing from these tables; in studies checked, under half for an unresolved V gene and the rest for unknown reasons. The DNA was the basis for D and trimming; V, J and clone size are from that table. The sample table contains around 300,000 clones; only one count was recorded for about 85% of them. Jointly, the top ten make up 1% to 1.5% of the sample.

The receptor chain draws on TRBV2 and TRBJ1-1, with the D gene not confidently named. Sample: PBMCs. This TCR was recovered from a woman aged 30 to 39 in good health and CMV-seropositive. The DNA sequence is as follows: TGTGCCAGCAGGACAAGGACTGAAGCTTTCTTT. It translates to CASRTRTEAFF. Reference TRBV2 and TRBJ1-1 proteins supply the regions before and after the CDR3; the full variable domain is: EPEVTQTPSHQVTQMGQEVILRCVPISNHLYFYWYRQILGQKVEFLVSFYNNEISEKSEIFDDQFSVERPDGSNFTLKIRSTKLEDSAMYFCASRTRTEAFFGQGTRLTVV.